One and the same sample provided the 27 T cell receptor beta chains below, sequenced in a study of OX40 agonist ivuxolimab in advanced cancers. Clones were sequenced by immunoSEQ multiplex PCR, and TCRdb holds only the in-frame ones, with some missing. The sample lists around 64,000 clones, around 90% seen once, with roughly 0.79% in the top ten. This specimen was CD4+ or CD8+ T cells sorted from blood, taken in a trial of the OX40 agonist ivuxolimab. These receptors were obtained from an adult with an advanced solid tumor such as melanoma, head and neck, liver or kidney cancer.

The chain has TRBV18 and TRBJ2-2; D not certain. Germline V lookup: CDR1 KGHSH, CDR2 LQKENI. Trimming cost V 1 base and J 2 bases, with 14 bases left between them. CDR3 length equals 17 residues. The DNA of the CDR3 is TGTGCCAGCTCACCACGAAGCGCCGGCTTTAACACCGGGGAGCTGTTTTTT. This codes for CASSPRSAGFNTGELFF.

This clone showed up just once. The CDR3 here is CASSVVGNSYNEQFF. The CDR3 coding sequence is TGTGCCAGCAGCGTAGTGGGGAATTCCTACAATGAGCAGTTCTTC. The chain carries TRBV9 and TRBJ2-1; no definite D call. Trimming took 0 bases from V and 1 from J, leaving 8 bases between them. Germline CDR1 is SGDLS and CDR2 is YYNGEE. The CDR3 sequence is 15 residues long.

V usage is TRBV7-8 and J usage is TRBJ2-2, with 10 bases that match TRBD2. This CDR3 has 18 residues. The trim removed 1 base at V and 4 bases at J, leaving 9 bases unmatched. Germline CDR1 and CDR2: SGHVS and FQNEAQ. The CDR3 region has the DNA TGTGCCAGCAGCTTAGTTCGCACTAGCGGGATAATCACCGGGGAGCTGTTTTTT. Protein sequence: CASSLVRTSGIITGELFF.

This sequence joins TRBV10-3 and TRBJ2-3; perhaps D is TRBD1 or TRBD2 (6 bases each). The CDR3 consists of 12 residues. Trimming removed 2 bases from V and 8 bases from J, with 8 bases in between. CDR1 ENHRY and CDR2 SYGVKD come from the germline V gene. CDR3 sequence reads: CAISEEGGTQYF. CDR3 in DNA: TGTGCCATCAGTGAGGAGGGGGGTACGCAGTATTTT.

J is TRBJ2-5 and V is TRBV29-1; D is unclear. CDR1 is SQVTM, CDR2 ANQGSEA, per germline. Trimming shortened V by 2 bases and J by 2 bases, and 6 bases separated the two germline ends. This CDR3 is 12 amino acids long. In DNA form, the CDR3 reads TGCAGCGTTGAACCCGGACAAGAGACCCAGTACTTC. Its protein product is CSVEPGQETQYF.

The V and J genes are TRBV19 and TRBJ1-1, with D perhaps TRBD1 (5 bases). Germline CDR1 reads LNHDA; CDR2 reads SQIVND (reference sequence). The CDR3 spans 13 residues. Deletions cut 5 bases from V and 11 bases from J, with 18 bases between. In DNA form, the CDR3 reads TGTGCCAGTAGTCGCCCGGGGGGGGTAAGTGCTTTCTTT. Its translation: CASSRPGGVSAFF.

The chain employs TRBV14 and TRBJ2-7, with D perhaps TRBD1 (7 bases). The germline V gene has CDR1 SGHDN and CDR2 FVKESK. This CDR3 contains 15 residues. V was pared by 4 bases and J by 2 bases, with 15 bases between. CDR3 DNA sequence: TGTGCCAGCAGCCCCAGGACAGGACTAACCTACGAGCAGTACTTC. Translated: CASSPRTGLTYEQYF.

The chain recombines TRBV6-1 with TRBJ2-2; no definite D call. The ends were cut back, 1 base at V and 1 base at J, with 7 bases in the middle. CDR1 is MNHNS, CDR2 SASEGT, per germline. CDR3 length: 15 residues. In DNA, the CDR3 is TGTGCCAGCAGTGAAGGGGTAGGGAACACCGGGGAGCTGTTTTTT. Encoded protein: CASSEGVGNTGELFF.

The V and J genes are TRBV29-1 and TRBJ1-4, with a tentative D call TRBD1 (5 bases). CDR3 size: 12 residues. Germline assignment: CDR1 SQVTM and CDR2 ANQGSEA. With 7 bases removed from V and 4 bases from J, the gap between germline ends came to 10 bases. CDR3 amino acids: CSGGHINEKLFF. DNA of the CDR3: TGCAGCGGCGGACACATTAATGAAAAACTGTTTTTT.

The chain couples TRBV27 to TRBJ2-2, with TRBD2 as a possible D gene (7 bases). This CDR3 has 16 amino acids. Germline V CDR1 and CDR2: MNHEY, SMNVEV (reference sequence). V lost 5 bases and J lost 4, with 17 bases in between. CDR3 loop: CASSRGGGFSTGELFF. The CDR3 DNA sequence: TGTGCCAGCAGTCGAGGGGGGGGCTTCAGCACCGGGGAGCTGTTTTTT.

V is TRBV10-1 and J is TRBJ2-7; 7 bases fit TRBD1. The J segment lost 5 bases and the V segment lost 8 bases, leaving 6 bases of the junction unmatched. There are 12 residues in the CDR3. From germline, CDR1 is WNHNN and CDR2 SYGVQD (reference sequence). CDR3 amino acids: CASGDRADEQYF. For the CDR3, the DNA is TGCGCCAGCGGAGACAGGGCGGACGAGCAGTACTTC.

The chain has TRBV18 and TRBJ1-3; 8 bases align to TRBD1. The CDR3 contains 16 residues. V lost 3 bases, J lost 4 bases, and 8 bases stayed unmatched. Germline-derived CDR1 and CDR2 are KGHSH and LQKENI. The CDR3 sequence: CASSPSPGQGGNTIYF. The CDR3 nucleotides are TGTGCCAGCTCACCTTCCCCCGGACAGGGAGGAAACACCATATATTTT. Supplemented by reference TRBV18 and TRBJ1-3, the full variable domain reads NAGVMQNPRHLVRRRGQEARLRCSPMKGHSHVYWYRQLPEEGLKFMVYLQKENIIDESGMPKERFSAEFPKEGPSILRIQQVVRGDSAAYFCASSPSPGQGGNTIYFGEGSWLTVV.

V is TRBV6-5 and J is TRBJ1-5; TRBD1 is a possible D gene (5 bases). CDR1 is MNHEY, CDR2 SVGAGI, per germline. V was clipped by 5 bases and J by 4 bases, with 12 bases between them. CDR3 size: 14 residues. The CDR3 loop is CASSAQGGNQPQHF. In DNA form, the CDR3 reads TGTGCCAGCAGTGCCCAGGGTGGAAATCAGCCCCAGCATTTT.

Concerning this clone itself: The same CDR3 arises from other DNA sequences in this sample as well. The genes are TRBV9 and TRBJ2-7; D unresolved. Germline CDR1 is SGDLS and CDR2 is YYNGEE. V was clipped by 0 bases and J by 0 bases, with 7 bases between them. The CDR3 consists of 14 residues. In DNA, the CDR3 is TGTGCCAGCAGCGTAGGGGGTAGCTCCTACGAGCAGTACTTC. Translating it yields CASSVGGSSYEQYF.

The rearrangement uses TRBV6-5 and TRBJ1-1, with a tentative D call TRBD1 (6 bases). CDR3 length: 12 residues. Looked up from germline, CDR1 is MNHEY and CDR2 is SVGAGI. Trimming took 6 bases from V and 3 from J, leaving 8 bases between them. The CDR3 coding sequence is TGTGCCAGCAGACAGGGTTACACTGAAGCTTTCTTT. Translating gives CASRQGYTEAFF.

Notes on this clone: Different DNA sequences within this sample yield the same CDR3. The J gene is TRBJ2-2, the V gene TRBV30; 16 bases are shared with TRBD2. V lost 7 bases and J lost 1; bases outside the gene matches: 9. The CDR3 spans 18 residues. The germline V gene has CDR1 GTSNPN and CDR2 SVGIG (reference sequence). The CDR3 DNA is TGTGCCTCCATCGGGGGACTAGCGGGGGGGCAGAACACCGGGGAGCTGTTTTTT. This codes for CASIGGLAGGQNTGELFF.

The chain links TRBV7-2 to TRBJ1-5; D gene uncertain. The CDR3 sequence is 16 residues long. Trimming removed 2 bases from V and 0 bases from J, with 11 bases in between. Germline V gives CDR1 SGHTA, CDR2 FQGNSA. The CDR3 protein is CASSLRTGDSNQPQHF. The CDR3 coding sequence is TGTGCCAGCAGCTTACGTACGGGCGATAGCAATCAGCCCCAGCATTTT.

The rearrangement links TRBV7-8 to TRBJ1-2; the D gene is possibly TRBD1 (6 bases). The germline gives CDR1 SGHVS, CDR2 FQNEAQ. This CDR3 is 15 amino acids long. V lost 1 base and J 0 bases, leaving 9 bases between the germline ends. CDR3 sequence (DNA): TGTGCCAGCAGCTTAGGACAGGCTACTAACTATGGCTACACCTTC. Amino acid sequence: CASSLGQATNYGYTF.

The CDR3 DNA reads TGTGCCAGCAGTTTACAGGGGGCAACCACAGATACGCAGTATTTT. This translates into CASSLQGATTDTQYF. The chain couples TRBV6-1 to TRBJ2-3; 9 nucleotides agree with TRBD1. This CDR3 comprises 15 residues. Germline V lookup: CDR1 MNHNS, CDR2 SASEGT. Trimming at V came to 5 bases and at J to 2 bases, leaving 5 bases not matched to a gene.

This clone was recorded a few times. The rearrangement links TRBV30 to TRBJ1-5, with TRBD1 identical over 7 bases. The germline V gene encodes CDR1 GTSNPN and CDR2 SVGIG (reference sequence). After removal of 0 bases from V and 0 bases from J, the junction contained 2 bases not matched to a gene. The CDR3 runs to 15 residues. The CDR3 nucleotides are TGTGCCTGGAGTGTAGGGGGCAGTAGCAATCAGCCCCAGCATTTT. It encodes CAWSVGGSSNQPQHF.

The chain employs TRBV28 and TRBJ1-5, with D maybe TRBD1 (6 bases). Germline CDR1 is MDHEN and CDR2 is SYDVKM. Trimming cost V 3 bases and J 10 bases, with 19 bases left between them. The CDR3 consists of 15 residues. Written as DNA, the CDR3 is TGTGCCAGCAGTTTCACACAGGGCGGTGTGGAACCCCAGCATTTT. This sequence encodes CASSFTQGGVEPQHF.

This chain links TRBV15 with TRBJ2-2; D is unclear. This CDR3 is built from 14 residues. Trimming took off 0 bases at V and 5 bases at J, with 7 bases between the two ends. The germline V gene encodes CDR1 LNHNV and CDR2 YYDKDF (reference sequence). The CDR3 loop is CATSREWVTGELFF. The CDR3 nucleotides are TGTGCCACCAGCAGAGAATGGGTTACCGGGGAGCTGTTTTTT.

As DNA, the CDR3 is TGTGCCAGCAGTCGACAGTACAATGAGCAGTTCTTC. This translates into CASSRQYNEQFF. V and J are TRBV6-1 and TRBJ2-1; the D gene is possibly TRBD1 (5 bases). V dropped 5 bases and J dropped 4 bases, with 6 bases sitting between them. The CDR3 spans 12 residues. Germline lookup yields CDR1 MNHNS and CDR2 SASEGT.

The CDR3 coding sequence is TGTGCCTGGAGTATAGGCCGGGGTTTCAAAAATTCACCCCTCCACTTT. Encoded protein: CAWSIGRGFKNSPLHF. The chain links TRBV30 to TRBJ1-6; D is unclear. Germline CDR1 reads GTSNPN; CDR2 reads SVGIG (reference sequence). This CDR3 is built from 16 residues. V gave up 2 bases and J gave up 7 bases, with 18 bases separating them.

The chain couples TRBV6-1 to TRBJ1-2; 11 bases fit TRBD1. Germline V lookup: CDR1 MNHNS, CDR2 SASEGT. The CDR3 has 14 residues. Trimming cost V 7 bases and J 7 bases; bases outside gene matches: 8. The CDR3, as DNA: TGTGCCAGCAATAGGGGACAGGGGGATCGTGGCTACACCTTC. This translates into CASNRGQGDRGYTF.

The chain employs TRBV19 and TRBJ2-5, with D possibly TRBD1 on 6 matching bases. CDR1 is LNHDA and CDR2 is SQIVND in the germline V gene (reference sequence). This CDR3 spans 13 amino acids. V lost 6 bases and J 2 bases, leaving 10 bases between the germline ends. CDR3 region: CASRNRAQETQYF. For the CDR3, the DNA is TGTGCCAGTAGAAACAGGGCTCAAGAGACCCAGTACTTC.

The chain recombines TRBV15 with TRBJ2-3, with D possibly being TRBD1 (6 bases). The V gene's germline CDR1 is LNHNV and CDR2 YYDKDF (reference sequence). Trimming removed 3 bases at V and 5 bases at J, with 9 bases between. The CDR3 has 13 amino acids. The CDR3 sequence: CATSREQGDTQYF. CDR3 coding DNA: TGTGCCACCAGCAGGGAACAGGGAGATACGCAGTATTTT.